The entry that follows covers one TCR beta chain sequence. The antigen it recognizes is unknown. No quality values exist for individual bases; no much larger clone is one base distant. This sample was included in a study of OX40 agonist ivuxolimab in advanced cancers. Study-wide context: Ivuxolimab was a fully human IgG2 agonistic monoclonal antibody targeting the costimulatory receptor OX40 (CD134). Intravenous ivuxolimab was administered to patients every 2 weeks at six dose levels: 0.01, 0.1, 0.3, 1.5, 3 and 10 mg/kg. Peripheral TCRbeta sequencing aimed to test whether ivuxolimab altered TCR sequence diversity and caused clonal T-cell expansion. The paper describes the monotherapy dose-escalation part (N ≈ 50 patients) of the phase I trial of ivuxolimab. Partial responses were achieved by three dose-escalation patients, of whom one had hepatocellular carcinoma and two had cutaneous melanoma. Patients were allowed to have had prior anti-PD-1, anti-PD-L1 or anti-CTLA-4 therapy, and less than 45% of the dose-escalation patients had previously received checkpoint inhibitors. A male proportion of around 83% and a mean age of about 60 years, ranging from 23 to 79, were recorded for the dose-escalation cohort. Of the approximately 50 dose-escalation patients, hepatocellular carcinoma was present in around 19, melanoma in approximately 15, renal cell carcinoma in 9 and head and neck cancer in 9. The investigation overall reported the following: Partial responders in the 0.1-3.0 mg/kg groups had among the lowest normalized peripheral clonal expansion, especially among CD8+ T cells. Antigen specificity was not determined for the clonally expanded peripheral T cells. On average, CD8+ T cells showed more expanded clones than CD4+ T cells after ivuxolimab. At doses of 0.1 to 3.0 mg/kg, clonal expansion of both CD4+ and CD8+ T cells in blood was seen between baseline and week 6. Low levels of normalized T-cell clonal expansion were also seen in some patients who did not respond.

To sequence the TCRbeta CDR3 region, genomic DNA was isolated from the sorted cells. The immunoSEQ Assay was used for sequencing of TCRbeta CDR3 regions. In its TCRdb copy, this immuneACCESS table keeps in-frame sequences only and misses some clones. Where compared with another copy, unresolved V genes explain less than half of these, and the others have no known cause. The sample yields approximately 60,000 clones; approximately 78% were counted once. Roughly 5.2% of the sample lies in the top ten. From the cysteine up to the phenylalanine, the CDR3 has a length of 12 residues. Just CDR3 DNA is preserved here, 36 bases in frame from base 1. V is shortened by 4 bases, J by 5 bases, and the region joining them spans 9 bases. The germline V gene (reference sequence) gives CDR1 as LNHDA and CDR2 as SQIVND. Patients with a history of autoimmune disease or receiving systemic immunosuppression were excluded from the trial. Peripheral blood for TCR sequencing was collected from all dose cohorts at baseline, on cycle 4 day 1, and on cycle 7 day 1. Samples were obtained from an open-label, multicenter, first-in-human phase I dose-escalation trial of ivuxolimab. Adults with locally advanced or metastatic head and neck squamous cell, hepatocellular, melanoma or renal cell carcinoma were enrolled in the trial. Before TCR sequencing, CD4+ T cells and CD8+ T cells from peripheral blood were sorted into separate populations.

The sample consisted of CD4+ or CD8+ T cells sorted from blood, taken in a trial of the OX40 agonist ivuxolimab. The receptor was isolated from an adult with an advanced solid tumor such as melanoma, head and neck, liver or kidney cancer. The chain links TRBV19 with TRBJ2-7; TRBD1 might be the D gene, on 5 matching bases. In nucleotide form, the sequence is TGTGCCAGTAGTAAGTTACAGGACGAGCAGTACTTC. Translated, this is CASSKLQDEQYF.